This T cell receptor (beta chain) was observed in a study of T cells in Graves' hyperthyroidism and ophthalmopathy. At the level of the study: Blood was drawn when the patient was first diagnosed and still untreated. The study, taken as a whole, reports: Ophthalmopathy was separated from stable hyperthyroidism by a 13 V-J model. Most expanded thyroid clonotypes above 0.001 recurred in blood.

This sample holds PBMCs from less than 11 ml fresh peripheral blood. Many counts were recorded for this clonotype. Its antigen is not known. The CDR3 regions of TCR beta were amplified from RNA transcripts. The HTBI primer set was used in a first-round RT-PCR of the TCR CDR3. Each CDR3 protein gets one entry after TCRdb re-called the multiplex PCR reads with MiXCR. The sample shows around 760,000 distinct CDR3 sequences, approximately 36% of them seen only once. Trimming shortened V by 4 bases and J by 8 bases, and 15 bases separated the two germline ends. CDR3 size: 13 residues. Germline-derived CDR1 and CDR2 are SGDLS and YYNGEE.

The TCR originated in a woman in her thirties or forties with Graves' hyperthyroidism. The sequenced sample consisted of blood. The chain combines TRBV9 with TRBJ1-2, with no clear D. The CDR3 sequence is CASSLSDRSGYTF. CDR3 sequence (DNA): TGTGCCAGCAGCCTGTCGGACCGATCCGGCTACACCTTC.